Listed below are T cell receptor beta chains from one sample, sequenced in a study of cytomegalovirus exposure and HLA in healthy donors. TCRdb keeps only in-frame clones here, not all; method: immunoSEQ multiplex PCR. The sample includes about 82,000 clones, around 74% of them seen just once. Sequenced sample: PBMCs. The receptors derive from a woman aged 50 to 60 in good health and CMV-seropositive. Both conserved end residues are trimmed from each CDR3.

ASSIDRTASGANVLT,TRBJ2-6,TRBV19
ASSAAGVEVTDTQY,TRBJ2-3,TRBV2
AIKDRALGSNQPQH,TRBJ1-5,TRBV6-9
ASSATGSSTDTQY,TRBJ2-3,TRBV6-5
ASRPGTVSNQPQH,TRBJ1-5,TRBV6-1
ASSQDLRGGRLNEQY,TRBJ2-7,TRBV4-1
ASSRIRGQGNTIY,TRBJ1-3,TRBV19
ASSQGQKPEAF,TRBJ1-1,TRBV4-2
ASSLERLAFDTQY,TRBJ2-3,TRBV11-2
ASTFPRDREQETQY,TRBJ2-5,TRBV7-9
ASSEFSVETQY,TRBJ2-5,TRBV6-1
ASSTWDNSYEQY,TRBJ2-7,TRBV2
ASSVTGANQPQH,TRBJ1-5,TRBV9
ASSFWAGVEQY,TRBJ2-7,TRBV5-4
ASSVGQGSGELF,TRBJ2-2,TRBV9
ASSLRSIGKQY,TRBJ2-7,TRBV11-2
ASSLDRGTDTQY,TRBJ2-3,TRBV11-2
ASSSYIREQF,TRBJ2-1,TRBV19
AWDRTDEGGYT,TRBJ1-2,TRBV30
ASSNLGTAGNQPQH,TRBJ1-5,TRBV23-1
SGTRDRLTDTQY,TRBJ2-3,TRBV29-1
ASKETTTNEKLF,TRBJ1-4,TRBV6-6
ASSLLAGGEQF,TRBJ2-1,TRBV27
ASSLTGTDNPHKNNEQF,TRBJ2-1,TRBV7-9
SVARTDTQY,TRBJ2-3,TRBV29-1
ASSDTSSGHYNEQF,TRBJ2-1,TRBV6-4
ASSPMSEREEETQY,TRBJ2-5,TRBV23-1
ASSQRDTGNTEAF,TRBJ1-1,TRBV6-6
ASSPTRSTDTQY,TRBJ2-3,TRBV19
SVRGSQRQGTDTQY,TRBJ2-3,TRBV29-1
ASSYGGHTDTQY,TRBJ2-3,TRBV6-5
SASPGEIAQY,TRBJ2-3,TRBV29-1
ARGQGGTDTQY,TRBJ2-3,TRBV30
ASSASGTGAQY,TRBJ2-5,TRBV11-2
ASSEALGLVLNEQF,TRBJ2-1,TRBV2
AIRSGGTEAF,TRBJ1-1,TRBV10-3
ASKPGQHNQPQH,TRBJ1-5,TRBV27
ASTPTGTGNEQY,TRBJ2-7,TRBV2
ASSYFEGASYEQY,TRBJ2-7,TRBV6-5
ASSVAGTSSYNEQF,TRBJ2-1,TRBV9